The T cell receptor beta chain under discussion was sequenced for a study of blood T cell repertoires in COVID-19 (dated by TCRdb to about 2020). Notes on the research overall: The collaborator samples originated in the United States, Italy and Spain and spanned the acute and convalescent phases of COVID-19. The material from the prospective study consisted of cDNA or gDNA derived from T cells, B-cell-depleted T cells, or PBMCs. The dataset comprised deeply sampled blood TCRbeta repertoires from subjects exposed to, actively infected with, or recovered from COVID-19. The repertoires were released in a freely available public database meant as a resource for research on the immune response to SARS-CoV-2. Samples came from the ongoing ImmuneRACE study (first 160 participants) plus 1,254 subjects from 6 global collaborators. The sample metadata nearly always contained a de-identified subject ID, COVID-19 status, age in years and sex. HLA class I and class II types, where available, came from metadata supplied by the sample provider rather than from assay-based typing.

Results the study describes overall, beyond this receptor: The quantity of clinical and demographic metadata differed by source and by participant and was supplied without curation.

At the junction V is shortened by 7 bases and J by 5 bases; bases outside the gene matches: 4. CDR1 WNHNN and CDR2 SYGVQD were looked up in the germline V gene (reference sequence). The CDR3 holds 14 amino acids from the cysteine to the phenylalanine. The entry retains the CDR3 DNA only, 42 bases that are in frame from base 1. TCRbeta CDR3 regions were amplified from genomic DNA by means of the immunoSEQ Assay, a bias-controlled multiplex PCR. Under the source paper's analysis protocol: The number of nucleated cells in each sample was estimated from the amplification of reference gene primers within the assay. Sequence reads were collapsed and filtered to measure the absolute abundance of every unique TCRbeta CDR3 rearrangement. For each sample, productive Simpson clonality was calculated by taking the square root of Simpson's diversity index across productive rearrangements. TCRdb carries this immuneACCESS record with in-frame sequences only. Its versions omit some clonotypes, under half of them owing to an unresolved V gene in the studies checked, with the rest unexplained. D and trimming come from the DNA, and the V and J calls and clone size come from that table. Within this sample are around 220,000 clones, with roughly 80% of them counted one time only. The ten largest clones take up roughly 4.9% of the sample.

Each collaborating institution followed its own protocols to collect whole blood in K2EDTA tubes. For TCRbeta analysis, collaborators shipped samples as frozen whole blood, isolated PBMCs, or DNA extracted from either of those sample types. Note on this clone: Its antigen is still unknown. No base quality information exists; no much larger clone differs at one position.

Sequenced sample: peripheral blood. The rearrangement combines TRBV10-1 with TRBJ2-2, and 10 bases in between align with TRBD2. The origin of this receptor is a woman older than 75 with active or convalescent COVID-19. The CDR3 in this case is CASKSGRGTGELFF. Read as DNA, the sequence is TGCGCCAGCAAGAGCGGGAGGGGAACCGGGGAGCTGTTTTTT.